The 15 T cell receptor beta chains below were found in one sample sequenced in a study of graft-versus-host responses after intestinal transplantation (dated by TCRdb to the early 2020s). Libraries were prepared through the immunoSEQ multiplex PCR assay. TCRdb obtained this table from immuneACCESS and retained in-frame rearrangements with V and J assigned. These tables miss some clones; where compared with another copy, unresolved V genes account for less than half of the shortfall, and the remainder is unexplained. For this sample the table gives approximately 70,000 clones, of which 84% were detected only once. The ten largest clones represent less than 0.45% of the sample. The sample's time point, from its label and the paper: cells obtained before transplantation from donor or recipient. The antigens for these receptors are not known. The input for sequencing was unstimulated CD4+ T cells sorted from spleen or lymph node cells, taken before transplant. Receptor source: a human donor who was the organ donor for an intestinal transplant.

CDR3 sequence: CASRLGQGSQPQHF. The CDR3 DNA sequence: TGTGCCAGCAGACTCGGACAGGGGAGTCAGCCCCAGCATTTT. This sequence joins TRBV28 and TRBJ1-5, with 9 bases matching TRBD1. V shed 6 bases, J shed 6 bases, and the junction held 6 bases outside the gene matches. CDR3 length: 14 residues. Germline V gene data show CDR1 as MDHEN and CDR2 as SYDVKM.

J is TRBJ2-5 and V is TRBV5-8; D ambiguous. The CDR3 totals 13 residues. Germline V gene lookup returns CDR1 SGHTS and CDR2 YDEGEE. V shed 6 bases and J shed 5 bases, with 14 bases lying between them. CDR3 protein: CASKVGKRETQYF. The CDR3 nucleotides are TGTGCCAGCAAAGTGGGCAAAAGGGAGACCCAGTACTTC.

The V and J genes are TRBV5-6 and TRBJ2-1; D gene uncertain. The V end was cut by 0 bases, the J end by 5 bases, with 18 bases between. In germline, CDR1 is SGHDT, CDR2 YYEEEE. The CDR3 is made up of 17 amino acids. CDR3 sequence (DNA): TGTGCCAGCAGCTTGGCATTACTTACAGACCTCGACAATGAGCAGTTCTTC. It specifies CASSLALLTDLDNEQFF.

The chain recombines TRBV29-1 with TRBJ2-3; perhaps TRBD2 as D (6 bases). The germline gives CDR1 SQVTM, CDR2 ANQGSEA. The CDR3 contains 11 residues. V lost 8 bases and J lost 3, with 9 bases in between. This CDR3 reads CSSSGTDTQYF. In DNA, the CDR3 is TGCAGCAGCAGCGGGACAGATACGCAGTATTTT.

This clone was counted a few times. The rearrangement links TRBV21-1 to TRBJ1-5; TRBD1 is the table's D call and was not checked against the DNA. TRBV21-1 is classified as a pseudogene. CDR3 length: 16 residues. The CDR3 is CASSNKQAPSNQPQHF. The CDR3 region has the DNA TGTGCCAGCAGCAATAAACAGGCCCCTAGCAATCAGCCCCAGCATTTT.

The genes are TRBV6-5 and TRBJ1-2; 12 positions agree with TRBD1. Looked up from germline, CDR1 is MNHEY and CDR2 is SVGAGI. The CDR3 is 14 amino acids. V lost 5 bases to trimming and J lost 8 bases; unmatched junction nucleotides: 6. CDR3 nucleotide sequence: TGTGCCAGCAGTACGTGGGACAGGGGGCGAGGCTACACCTTC. It encodes CASSTWDRGRGYTF.

A few counts support this clone. The chain couples TRBV28 to TRBJ1-6, with TRBD1 matching 9 bases. Germline CDR1 and CDR2: MDHEN and SYDVKM. The CDR3 is made up of 16 amino acids. V trimming: 5 bases; J trimming: 14 bases; junction bases outside the gene matches: 16. The CDR3 bases are TGTGCCAGCAGTCCCAGCGCGGACAGGGGAATTCTATCCCTCCACTTT. The encoded protein is CASSPSADRGILSLHF.

V and J are TRBV5-1 and TRBJ2-5, with 12 bases matching TRBD2. The V segment lost 0 bases and the J segment 4 bases; nucleotides outside the gene matches: 10. Germline V CDR1 and CDR2: SGHRS, YFSETQ. CDR3 length equals 18 residues. The CDR3 is CASSLVPSGGGAIETQYF. The CDR3 region has the DNA TGCGCCAGCAGCTTGGTGCCTAGCGGGGGGGGCGCGATAGAGACCCAGTACTTC.

The chain combines TRBV10-3 with TRBJ1-3, with D possibly matching TRBD1 (6 bases). The V gene lost 6 bases and the J gene lost 2 bases, with 11 bases spanning the gap. Looked up from germline, CDR1 is ENHRY and CDR2 is SYGVKD. CDR3 size: 14 residues. This chain's CDR3 is CAISLGQTGNTIYF. The DNA of the CDR3 is TGTGCCATCAGCCTAGGACAGACTGGAAACACCATATATTTT.

The J gene is TRBJ2-5, the V gene TRBV4-1; 10 bases are a match to TRBD1. This CDR3 has 16 amino acids. J gave up 5 bases and V 3 bases, and 9 bases lay outside the gene matches. Germline CDR1 and CDR2: MGHRA and YSYEKL. Written as DNA, the CDR3 is TGCGCCAGCAGCCAGGGAGACAGGGGGCCCTGGGAGACCCAGTACTTC. It codes for CASSQGDRGPWETQYF.

The chain is built from TRBV2 and TRBJ2-1; 10 positions match TRBD1. With 7 bases clipped from V and 3 bases from J, the junction kept 9 bases outside the gene matches. The CDR3 is made up of 16 amino acids. The germline CDR1 and CDR2 sequences are SNHLY and FYNNEI. CDR3 sequence (DNA): TGTGCCAGCACCGAAGGGGGACAGGGGTACTACAATGAGCAGTTCTTC. Its translation is CASTEGGQGYYNEQFF.

This clone was counted many times. The chain employs TRBV12-5 and TRBJ2-2, with D perhaps TRBD1 (5 bases). CDR1 and CDR2 from the germline V gene are LGHNT and FRNRAP. This CDR3 has 12 residues. Trimming left V 4 bases short and J 8 bases short, with 8 bases between. The CDR3 loop is CASGYRQGELFF. CDR3 in DNA: TGTGCTAGTGGTTATCGACAGGGGGAGCTGTTTTTT. Using reference TRBV12-5 and TRBJ2-2 for the parts outside the CDR3, the full variable domain is DARVTQTPRHKVTEMGQEVTMRCQPILGHNTVFWYRQTMMQGLELLAYFRNRAPLDDSGMPKDRFSAEMPDATLATLKIQPSEPRDSAVYFCASGYRQGELFFGEGSRLTVL.

The gene calls are TRBV4-3 and TRBJ2-5; D not resolved. The V end was cut by 0 bases, the J end by 4 bases, with 12 bases between. This CDR3 has 15 residues. CDR1 and CDR2 (germline): LGHNA, YSLEER. The CDR3 sequence is CASSQDVGSGETQYF. The CDR3 coding sequence is TGCGCCAGCAGCCAAGATGTCGGGTCGGGAGAGACCCAGTACTTC.

This chain uses TRBV9 with TRBJ1-4; 9 nucleotides agree with TRBD1. This CDR3 is 16 amino acids long. The germline V gene encodes CDR1 SGDLS and CDR2 YYNGEE. V lost 0 bases, J lost 5 bases, and 5 bases stayed unmatched. CDR3 sequence (DNA): TGTGCCAGCAGCGTAGACCTTGGGACAGGGAATGAAAAACTGTTTTTT. Translating it yields CASSVDLGTGNEKLFF.

This clone was counted between two and nine times. The rearrangement joins TRBV2 to TRBJ1-2; 7 bases fit TRBD1. The CDR3 consists of 13 residues. The germline gives CDR1 SNHLY, CDR2 FYNNEI. The J segment lost 8 bases and the V segment lost 5 bases, leaving 8 bases of the junction unmatched. The CDR3 sequence: CASSTGQESGYTF. In DNA form, the CDR3 reads TGTGCCAGCAGTACTGGACAGGAGTCGGGCTACACCTTC.